The sequence of this T cell receptor beta chain was determined in a study of blood T cell repertoires in COVID-19. Germline lookup yields CDR1 SQVTM and CDR2 ANQGSEA. This CDR3 is 13 amino acids long. V dropped 7 bases and J dropped 12 bases, with 22 bases sitting between them. As handled by the study authors: Estimated nucleated cell counts came from reference gene primer amplification. Only in-frame clones appear in the TCRdb table, and some are missing; sequencing was by immunoSEQ multiplex PCR. Clone size and V and J calls were adopted from that table, with D and trimming inferred from the DNA. The profile shows about 340,000 clones, approximately 89% of them singletons.

This rearrangement joins TRBV29-1 to TRBJ1-5, with D perhaps TRBD1 (5 bases). This clonotype originated in a young woman who had recovered from COVID-19. Material for sequencing was peripheral blood. In DNA, the CDR3 is TGCAGCGCCACTCGCGGGGGAGATAGGTTCCAGCATTTT. Translating gives CSATRGGDRFQHF. The variable domain in full, completed from reference TRBV29-1 and TRBJ1-5, reads SAVISQKPSRDICQRGTSLTIQCQVDSQVTMMFWYRQQPGQSLTLIATANQGSEATYESGFVIDKFPISRPNLTFSTLTVSNMSPEDSSIYLCSATRGGDRFQHFGDGTRLSIL.